Listed below are T cell receptor beta chains from one sample, sequenced in a study of blood T cell repertoires in COVID-19. Assay: immunoSEQ multiplex PCR; the TCRdb copy retains only in-frame clones and omits some. The sample lists more than 95,000 clones, around 84% occurring once. The sequencing input was peripheral blood. The receptors stem from a woman aged 60-75 years in a cohort sampled during active or convalescent COVID-19. Both conserved end residues are trimmed from each CDR3. A D gene is named only where the DNA matches it firmly.

TRBJ1-2,TRBD1,TRBV14,ASSLNRGAYGYT
TRBJ1-2,-,TRBV5-1,ASSLVQPNYGYT
TRBJ2-7,-,TRBV12-2,ASRLKDRETYEQY
TRBJ2-7,TRBD2,TRBV29-1,SVVAGDSYEQY
TRBJ2-7,TRBD1,TRBV6-5,ASSRTGSYEQY
TRBJ1-2,TRBD1,TRBV6-5,ASSYSRTGRDYGYT
TRBJ2-5,TRBD1,TRBV29-1,SATSEGQETQY
TRBJ2-3,-,TRBV15,ATSRGPTSVSTDTQY
TRBJ2-7,TRBD1,TRBV7-3,ASSLDRGAEQY
TRBJ2-1,TRBD2,TRBV13,ASSSMLLAEAYNEQF
TRBJ1-2,TRBD1,TRBV7-6,ASSLTRDRAYGYT
TRBJ2-7,-,TRBV3-1/TRBV3-2,ASSQAQGLTGEQY
TRBJ1-2,-,TRBV27,ASRREGIGYGYT
TRBJ2-1,-,TRBV11-1,ATSRGRSYNEQF
TRBJ1-5,TRBD1,TRBV27,ASSSPGGSQPQH
TRBJ1-5,-,TRBV6-5,ASSLQGGNQPQH
TRBJ2-5,-,TRBV24-1,ATRDKGQETQY
TRBJ2-7,TRBD2,TRBV27,ASSPGLAGGPFEQY
TRBJ2-2,TRBD1,TRBV27,ASSLQGASTGELF
TRBJ1-2,TRBD1,TRBV28,ASSSRKGAGRNGYT
TRBJ1-2,TRBD1,TRBV3-1/TRBV3-2,ASSQQGEVGYT
TRBJ2-1,TRBD2,TRBV19,ASSTTSGYSYNEQF
TRBJ1-1,-,TRBV3-1/TRBV3-2,ASSPISEATEAF